The table lists the clone carrying this T cell receptor (beta chain) with a few counts. The target antigen is unknown. TCRdb passed the reads through MiXCR, listing each CDR3 protein once. The sample has approximately 250,000 distinct CDR3 sequences, about 7% seen once. This sample is drawn from a study of T cell repertoires in cytomegalovirus infection. At the level of the study: Both CMV infection and a matching HLA type were indicated by public TCR beta signatures. General study points: Within the response measured ex vivo, HLA-C-restricted CMV-specific TCR beta clonotypes were dominant. Cumulative public TCR beta family frequency identified CMV carriers with the relevant HLA.

Per the germline V gene, CDR1 is SGHTA and CDR2 is FQGNSA. The CDR3 covers 17 residues. With 0 bases removed from V and 2 bases from J, the gap between germline ends came to 14 bases. The sequencing input was PBMCs. The sequence was collected from a human donor in good health (CMV status not recorded). Some clones in this sample may be carry-over from other donors' samples. This chain uses TRBV7-2 with TRBJ1-5; D perhaps matches TRBD1 (6 bases). The CDR3 DNA sequence: TGTGCCAGCAGCTTAGCGCTCGGCAGGGGAGGCAATCAGCCCCAGCATTTT. Protein product: CASSLALGRGGNQPQHF.